This record covers a single T cell receptor beta chain. A junction end diverges from the germline sequence, so it may reflect a read error. There are 14 residues in the CDR3. Germline CDR1 and CDR2: SGHNT and YYREEE (reference sequence). Sequencing used immunoSEQ multiplex PCR; TCRdb keeps in-frame clones, though not all of them. The data contain roughly 10,000 clones, roughly 90% of them singletons. The source of the sample is a study of OX40 agonist ivuxolimab in advanced cancers. Patients were ruled out by autoimmune disease history or systemic immunosuppression. The sequences come from CD4+ or CD8+ T cells sorted from blood, collected in a trial of the OX40 agonist ivuxolimab. The TCR originated in an adult with an advanced solid tumor such as melanoma, head and neck, liver or kidney cancer. This sequence joins TRBV5-4 and TRBJ2-7; D possibly corresponds to TRBD1 (6 bases). The CDR3 region has the DNA TGTGCCAGCAGTTTGGGGGCAGGGGCCTACGAGCAGTACTTC. Amino acid sequence: CASSLGAGAYEQYF.